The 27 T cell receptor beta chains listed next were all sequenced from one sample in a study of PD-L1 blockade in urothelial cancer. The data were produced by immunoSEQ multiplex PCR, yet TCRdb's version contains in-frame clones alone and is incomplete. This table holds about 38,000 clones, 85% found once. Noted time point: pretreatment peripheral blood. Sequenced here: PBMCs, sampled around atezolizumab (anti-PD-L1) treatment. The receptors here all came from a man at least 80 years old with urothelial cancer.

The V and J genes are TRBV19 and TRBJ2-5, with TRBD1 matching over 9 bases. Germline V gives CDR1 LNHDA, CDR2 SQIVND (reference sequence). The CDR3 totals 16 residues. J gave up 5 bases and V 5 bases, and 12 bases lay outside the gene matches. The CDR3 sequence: CASSPLRDRDAETQYF. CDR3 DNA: TGTGCCAGTAGTCCCCTCCGGGACAGGGACGCGGAGACCCAGTACTTC.

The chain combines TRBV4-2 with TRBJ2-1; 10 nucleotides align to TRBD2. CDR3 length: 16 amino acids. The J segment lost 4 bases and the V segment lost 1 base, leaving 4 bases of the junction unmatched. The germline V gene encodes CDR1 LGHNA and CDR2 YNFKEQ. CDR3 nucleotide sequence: TGTGCCAGCAGCCAAGCCGGACTAGCGGAGTACAATGAGCAGTTCTTC. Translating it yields CASSQAGLAEYNEQFF.

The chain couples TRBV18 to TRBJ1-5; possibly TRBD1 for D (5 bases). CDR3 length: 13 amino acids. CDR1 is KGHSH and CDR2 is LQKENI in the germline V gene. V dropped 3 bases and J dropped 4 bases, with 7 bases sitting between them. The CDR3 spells CASSPDRNQPQHF. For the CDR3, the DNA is TGTGCCAGCTCACCTGACAGAAATCAGCCCCAGCATTTT.

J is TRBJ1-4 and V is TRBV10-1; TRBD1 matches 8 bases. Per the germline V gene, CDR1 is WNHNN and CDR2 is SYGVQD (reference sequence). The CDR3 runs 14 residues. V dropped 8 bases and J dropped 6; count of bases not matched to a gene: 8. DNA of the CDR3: TGCGCCAGCCGGATCAGGACAGGGTATGAAAAACTGTTTTTT. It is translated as CASRIRTGYEKLFF.

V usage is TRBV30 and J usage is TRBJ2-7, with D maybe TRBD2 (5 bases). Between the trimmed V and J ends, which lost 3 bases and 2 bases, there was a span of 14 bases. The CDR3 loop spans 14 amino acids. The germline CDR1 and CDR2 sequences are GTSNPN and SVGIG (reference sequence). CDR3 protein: CAWRLSGITYEQYF. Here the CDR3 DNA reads TGTGCCTGGAGGCTCTCCGGGATCACCTACGAGCAGTACTTC. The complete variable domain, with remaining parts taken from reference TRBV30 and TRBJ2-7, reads SQTIHQWPATLVQPVGSPLSLECTVEGTSNPNLYWYRQAAGRGLQLLFYSVGIGQISSEVPQNLSASRPQDRQFILSSKKLLLSDSGFYLCAWRLSGITYEQYFGPGTRLTVT.

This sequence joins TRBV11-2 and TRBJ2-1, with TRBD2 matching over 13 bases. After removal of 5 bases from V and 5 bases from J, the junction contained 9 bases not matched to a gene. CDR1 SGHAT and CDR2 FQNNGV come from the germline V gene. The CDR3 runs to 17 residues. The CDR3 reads CASSPSTGLAGDNEQFF. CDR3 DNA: TGTGCCAGCAGCCCGTCTACCGGACTAGCGGGAGACAATGAGCAGTTCTTC.

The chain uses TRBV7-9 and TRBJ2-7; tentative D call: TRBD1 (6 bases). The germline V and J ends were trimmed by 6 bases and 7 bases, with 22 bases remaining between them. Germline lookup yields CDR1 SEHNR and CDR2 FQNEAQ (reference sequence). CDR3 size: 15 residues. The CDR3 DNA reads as TGTGCCAGCAGTCCAGGAGCCTCAGGGGTAGGGGAGCAGTACTTC. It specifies CASSPGASGVGEQYF.

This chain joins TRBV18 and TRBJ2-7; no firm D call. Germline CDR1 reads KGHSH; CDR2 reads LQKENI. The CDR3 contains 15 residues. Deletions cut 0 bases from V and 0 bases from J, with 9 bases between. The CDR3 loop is CASSPPALHSYEQYF. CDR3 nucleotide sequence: TGTGCCAGCTCACCACCTGCCTTACACTCCTACGAGCAGTACTTC.

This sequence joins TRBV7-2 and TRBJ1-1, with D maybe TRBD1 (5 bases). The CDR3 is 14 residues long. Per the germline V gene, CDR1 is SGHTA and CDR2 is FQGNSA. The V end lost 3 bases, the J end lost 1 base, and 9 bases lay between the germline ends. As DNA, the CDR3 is TGTGCCAGCAGCTTGGGCAGGGCGAACACTGAAGCTTTCTTT. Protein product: CASSLGRANTEAFF.

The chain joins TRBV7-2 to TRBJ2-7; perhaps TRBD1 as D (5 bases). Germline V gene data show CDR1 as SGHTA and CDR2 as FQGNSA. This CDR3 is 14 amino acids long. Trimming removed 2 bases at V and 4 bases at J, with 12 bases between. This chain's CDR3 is CASSLNRPPYEQYF. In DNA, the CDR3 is TGTGCCAGCAGCTTAAACAGGCCACCTTACGAGCAGTACTTC.

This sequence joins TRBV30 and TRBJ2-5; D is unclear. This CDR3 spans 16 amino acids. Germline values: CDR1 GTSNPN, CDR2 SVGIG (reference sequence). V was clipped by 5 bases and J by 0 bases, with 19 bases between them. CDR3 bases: TGTGCCTGGGGCGAACCCCGGGTTCCTAACCAAGAGACCCAGTACTTC. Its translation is CAWGEPRVPNQETQYF.

CDR3 nucleotides: TGTGCCAGCAGCTCCCGGACAGGCCTCTCCTACAATGAGCAGTTCTTC. It encodes CASSSRTGLSYNEQFF. The rearrangement uses TRBV7-2 and TRBJ2-1; TRBD1 agrees at 7 bases. V shed 4 bases and J 0 bases; nucleotides not matched to a gene: 6. CDR3 length equals 16 residues. Germline V gives CDR1 SGHTA, CDR2 FQGNSA.

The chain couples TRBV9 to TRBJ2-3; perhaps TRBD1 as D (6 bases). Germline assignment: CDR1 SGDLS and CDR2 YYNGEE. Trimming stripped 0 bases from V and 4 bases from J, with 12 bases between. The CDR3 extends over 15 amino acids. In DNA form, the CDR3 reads TGTGCCAGCAGCGTAGCAGGGGCAGGGGCAGATACGCAGTATTTT. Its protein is CASSVAGAGADTQYF. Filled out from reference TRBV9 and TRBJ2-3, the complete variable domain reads DSGVTQTPKHLITATGQRVTLRCSPRSGDLSVYWYQQSLDQGLQFLIQYYNGEERAKGNILERFSAQQFPDLHSELNLSSLELGDSALYFCASSVAGAGADTQYFGPGTRLTVL.

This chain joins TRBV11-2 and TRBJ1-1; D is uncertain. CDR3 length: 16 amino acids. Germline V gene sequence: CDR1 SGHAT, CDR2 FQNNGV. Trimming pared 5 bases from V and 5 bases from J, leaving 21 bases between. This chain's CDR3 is CASSAQGPPARTEAFF. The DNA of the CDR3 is TGTGCCAGCAGCGCCCAAGGCCCACCGGCTAGGACTGAAGCTTTCTTT.

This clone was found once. CDR3 loop: CASSLAPRVSGNTIYF. Written as DNA, the CDR3 is TGTGCCAGCAGCTTGGCCCCTCGGGTTTCTGGAAACACCATATATTTT. The chain couples TRBV5-6 to TRBJ1-3, with D uncertain. V gave up 0 bases and J gave up 1 base, with 11 bases separating them. The CDR3 totals 16 residues. The V gene's germline CDR1 is SGHDT and CDR2 YYEEEE.

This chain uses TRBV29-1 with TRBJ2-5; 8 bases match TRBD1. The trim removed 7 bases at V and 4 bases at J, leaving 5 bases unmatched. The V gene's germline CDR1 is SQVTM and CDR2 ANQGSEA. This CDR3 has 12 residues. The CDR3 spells CSADRGRETQYF. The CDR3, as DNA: TGCAGCGCAGACAGGGGACGAGAGACCCAGTACTTC. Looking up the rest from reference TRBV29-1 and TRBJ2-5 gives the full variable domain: SAVISQKPSRDICQRGTSLTIQCQVDSQVTMMFWYRQQPGQSLTLIATANQGSEATYESGFVIDKFPISRPNLTFSTLTVSNMSPEDSSIYLCSADRGRETQYFGPGTRLLVL.

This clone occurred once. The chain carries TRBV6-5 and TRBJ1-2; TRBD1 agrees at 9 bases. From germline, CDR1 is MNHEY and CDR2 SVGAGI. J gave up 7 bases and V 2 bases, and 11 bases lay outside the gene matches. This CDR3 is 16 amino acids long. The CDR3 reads CASSYTGQGLGAGYTF. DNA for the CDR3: TGTGCCAGCAGTTACACGGGACAGGGATTGGGAGCTGGCTACACCTTC.

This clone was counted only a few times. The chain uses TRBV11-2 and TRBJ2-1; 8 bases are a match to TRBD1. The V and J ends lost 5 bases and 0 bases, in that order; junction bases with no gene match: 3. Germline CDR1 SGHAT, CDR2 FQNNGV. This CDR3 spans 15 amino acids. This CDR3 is CASSITGGSYNEQFF. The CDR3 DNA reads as TGTGCCAGCAGCATCACAGGGGGCTCCTACAATGAGCAGTTCTTC.

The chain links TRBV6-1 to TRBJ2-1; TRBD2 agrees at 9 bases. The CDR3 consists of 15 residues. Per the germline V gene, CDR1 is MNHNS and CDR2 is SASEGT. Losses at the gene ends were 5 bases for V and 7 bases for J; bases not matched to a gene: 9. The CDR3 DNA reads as TGTGCCAGCAGTCCAGGCCTAGCGGGAACGAATGAGCAGTTCTTC. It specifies CASSPGLAGTNEQFF.

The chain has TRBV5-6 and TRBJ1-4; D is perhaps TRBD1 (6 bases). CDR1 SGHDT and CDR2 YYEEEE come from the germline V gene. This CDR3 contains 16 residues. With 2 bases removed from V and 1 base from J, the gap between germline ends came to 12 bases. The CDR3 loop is CASSLWGGGTNEKLFF. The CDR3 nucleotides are TGTGCCAGCAGCTTATGGGGAGGGGGAACTAATGAAAAACTGTTTTTT.

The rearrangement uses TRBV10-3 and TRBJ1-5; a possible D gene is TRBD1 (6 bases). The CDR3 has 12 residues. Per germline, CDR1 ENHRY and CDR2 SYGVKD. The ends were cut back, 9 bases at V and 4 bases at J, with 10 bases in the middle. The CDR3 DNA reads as TGTGCCATACGGACAGATAATCAGCCCCAGCATTTT. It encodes CAIRTDNQPQHF.

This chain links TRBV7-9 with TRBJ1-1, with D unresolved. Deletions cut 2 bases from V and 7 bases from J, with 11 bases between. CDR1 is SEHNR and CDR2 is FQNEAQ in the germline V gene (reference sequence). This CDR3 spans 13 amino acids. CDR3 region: CASSLYGGDEAFF. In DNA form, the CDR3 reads TGTGCCAGCAGCTTATACGGCGGAGATGAAGCTTTCTTT.

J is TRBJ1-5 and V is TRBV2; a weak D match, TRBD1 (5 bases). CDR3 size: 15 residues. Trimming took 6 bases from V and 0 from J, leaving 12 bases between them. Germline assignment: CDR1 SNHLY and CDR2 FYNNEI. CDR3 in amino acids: CASRGDSYSNQPQHF. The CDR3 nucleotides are TGTGCCAGCAGGGGCGACAGTTATAGCAATCAGCCCCAGCATTTT. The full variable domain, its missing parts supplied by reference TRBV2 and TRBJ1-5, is EPEVTQTPSHQVTQMGQEVILRCVPISNHLYFYWYRQILGQKVEFLVSFYNNEISEKSEIFDDQFSVERPDGSNFTLKIRSTKLEDSAMYFCASRGDSYSNQPQHFGDGTRLSIL.

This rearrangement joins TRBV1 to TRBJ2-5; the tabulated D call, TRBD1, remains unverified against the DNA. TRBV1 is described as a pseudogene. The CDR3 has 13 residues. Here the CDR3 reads CTRPPQLQETQYF. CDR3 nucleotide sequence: TGCACCAGACCCCCACAGTTACAAGAGACCCAGTACTTC.

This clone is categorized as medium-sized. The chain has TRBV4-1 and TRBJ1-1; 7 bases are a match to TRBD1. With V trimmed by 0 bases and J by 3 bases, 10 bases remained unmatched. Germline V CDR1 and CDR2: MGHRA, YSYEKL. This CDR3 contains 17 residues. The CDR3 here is CASSQEWGQGVDTEAFF. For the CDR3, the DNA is TGCGCCAGCAGCCAAGAATGGGGCCAGGGGGTGGACACTGAAGCTTTCTTT.

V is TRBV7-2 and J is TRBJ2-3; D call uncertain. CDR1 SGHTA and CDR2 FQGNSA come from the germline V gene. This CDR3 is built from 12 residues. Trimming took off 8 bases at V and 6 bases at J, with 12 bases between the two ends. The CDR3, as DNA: TGTGCCAGCGGGCTCAGTATGGATACGCAGTATTTT. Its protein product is CASGLSMDTQYF.

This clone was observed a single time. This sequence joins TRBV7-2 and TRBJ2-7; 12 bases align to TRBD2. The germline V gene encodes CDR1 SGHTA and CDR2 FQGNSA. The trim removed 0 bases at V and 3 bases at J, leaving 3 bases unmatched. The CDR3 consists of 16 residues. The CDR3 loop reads CASSLAGLAGIYEQYF. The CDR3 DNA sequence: TGTGCCAGCAGCTTAGCAGGACTAGCGGGGATCTACGAGCAGTACTTC.